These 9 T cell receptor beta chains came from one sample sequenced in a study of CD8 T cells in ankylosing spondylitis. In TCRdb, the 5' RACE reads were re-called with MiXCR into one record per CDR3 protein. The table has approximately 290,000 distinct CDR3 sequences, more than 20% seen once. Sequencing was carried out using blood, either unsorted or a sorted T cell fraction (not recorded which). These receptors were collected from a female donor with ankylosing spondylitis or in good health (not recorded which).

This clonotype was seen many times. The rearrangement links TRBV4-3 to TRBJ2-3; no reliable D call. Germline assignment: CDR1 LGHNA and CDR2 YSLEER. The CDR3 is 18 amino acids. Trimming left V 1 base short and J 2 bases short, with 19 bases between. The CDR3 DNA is TGCGCCAGCAGCCAAGGAGAGAGCGTCGGGCGTGCCACAGATACGCAGTATTTT. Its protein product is CASSQGESVGRATDTQYF.

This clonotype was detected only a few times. CDR3 bases: TGTGCCATCCGACAGGGCTACGAGCAGTACTTC. Translated: CAIRQGYEQYF. The V and J genes are TRBV10-3 and TRBJ2-7; 7 bases are shared with TRBD1. Trimming at V came to 8 bases and at J to 3 bases, leaving 1 base not matched to a gene. The length of the CDR3 is 11 residues. The germline gives CDR1 ENHRY, CDR2 SYGVKD.

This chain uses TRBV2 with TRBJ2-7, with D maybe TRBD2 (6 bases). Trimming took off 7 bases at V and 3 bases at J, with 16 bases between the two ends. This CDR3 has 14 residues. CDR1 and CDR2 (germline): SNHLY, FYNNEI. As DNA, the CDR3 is TGTGCCAGCAACACACAGACTAGACACTACGAGCAGTACTTC. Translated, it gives CASNTQTRHYEQYF. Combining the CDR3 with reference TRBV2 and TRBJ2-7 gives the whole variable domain EPEVTQTPSHQVTQMGQEVILRCVPISNHLYFYWYRQILGQKVEFLVSFYNNEISEKSEIFDDQFSVERPDGSNFTLKIRSTKLEDSAMYFCASNTQTRHYEQYFGPGTRLTVT.

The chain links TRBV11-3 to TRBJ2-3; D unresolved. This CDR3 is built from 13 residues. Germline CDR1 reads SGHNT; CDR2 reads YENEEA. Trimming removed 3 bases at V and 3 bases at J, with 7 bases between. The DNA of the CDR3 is TGTGCCAGCAGCTTTTCAAGAACAGATACGCAGTATTTT. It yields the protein CASSFSRTDTQYF.

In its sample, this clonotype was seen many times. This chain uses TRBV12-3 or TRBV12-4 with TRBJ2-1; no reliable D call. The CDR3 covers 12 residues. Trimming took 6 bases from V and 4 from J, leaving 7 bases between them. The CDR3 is CASRPGYNEQFF. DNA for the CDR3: TGTGCCAGCAGGCCCGGGTACAATGAGCAGTTCTTC.

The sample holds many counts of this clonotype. The CDR3, as DNA: TGCAGTGCGGCGACTAGCGGCACAGATACGCAGTATTTT. It yields the protein CSAATSGTDTQYF. The V and J genes are TRBV20-1 and TRBJ2-3; TRBD2 agrees at 8 bases. This CDR3 has 13 amino acids. Germline V gene data show CDR1 as DFQATT and CDR2 as SNEGSKA (reference sequence). The V gene end was trimmed by 6 bases and the J gene end by 1 base; junction bases not matched to a gene: 3.

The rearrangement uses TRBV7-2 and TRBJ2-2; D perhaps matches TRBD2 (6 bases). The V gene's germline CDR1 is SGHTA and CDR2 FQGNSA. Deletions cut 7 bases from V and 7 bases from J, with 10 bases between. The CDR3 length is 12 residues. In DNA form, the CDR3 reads TGTGCCAGCACCGATAGCGGCGGGGAGCTGTTTTTT. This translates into CASTDSGGELFF.

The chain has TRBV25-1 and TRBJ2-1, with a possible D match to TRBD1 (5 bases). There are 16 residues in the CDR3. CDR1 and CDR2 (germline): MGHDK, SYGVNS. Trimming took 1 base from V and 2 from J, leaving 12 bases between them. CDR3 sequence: CASSEFGRATYNEQFF. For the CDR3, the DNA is TGTGCCAGCAGTGAATTTGGCAGGGCGACCTACAATGAGCAGTTCTTC. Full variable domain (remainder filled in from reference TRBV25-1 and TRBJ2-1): EADIYQTPRYLVIGTGKKITLECSQTMGHDKMYWYQQDPGMELHLIHYSYGVNSTEKGDLSSESTVSRIRTEHFPLTLESARPSHTSQYLCASSEFGRATYNEQFFGPGTRLTVL.

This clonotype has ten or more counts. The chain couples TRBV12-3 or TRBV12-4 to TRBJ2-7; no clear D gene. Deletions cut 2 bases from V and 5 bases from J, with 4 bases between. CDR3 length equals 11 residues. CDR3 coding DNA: TGTGCCAGCAGTTTACGCAACGAGCAGTACTTC. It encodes CASSLRNEQYF.